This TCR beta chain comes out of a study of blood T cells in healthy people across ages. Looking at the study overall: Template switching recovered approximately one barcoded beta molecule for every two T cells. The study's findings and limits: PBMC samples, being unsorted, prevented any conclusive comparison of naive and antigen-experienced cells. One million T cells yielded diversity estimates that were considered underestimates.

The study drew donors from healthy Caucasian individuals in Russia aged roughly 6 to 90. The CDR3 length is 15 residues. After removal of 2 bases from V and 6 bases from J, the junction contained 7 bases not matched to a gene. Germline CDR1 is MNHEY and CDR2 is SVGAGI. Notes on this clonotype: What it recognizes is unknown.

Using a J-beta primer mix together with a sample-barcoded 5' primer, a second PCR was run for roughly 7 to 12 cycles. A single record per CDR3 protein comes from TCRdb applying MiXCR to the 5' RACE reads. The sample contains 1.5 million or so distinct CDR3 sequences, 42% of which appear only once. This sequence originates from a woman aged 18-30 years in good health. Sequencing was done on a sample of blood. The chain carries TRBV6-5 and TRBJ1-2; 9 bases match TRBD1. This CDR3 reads CASSYEGTGLNGYTF. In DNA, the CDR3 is TGTGCCAGCAGTTACGAAGGGACAGGGTTAAATGGCTACACCTTC.